This T cell receptor (beta chain) originates from a study of blood T cell repertoires in COVID-19 (dated by TCRdb to about 2020). About the study as a whole: Collaborator samples came from the United States, Italy and Spain and covered acute and convalescent phases of COVID-19. The prospective study material was composed of cDNA or gDNA derived from T cells, B-cell-depleted T cells, or PBMCs. Deeply sampled blood TCRbeta repertoires from subjects exposed to, actively infected with, or recovered from COVID-19 were included in the dataset. A freely available public database, intended as a resource for researchers studying the immune response to SARS-CoV-2, is where the repertoires were released. The samples were drawn from the first 160 participants of the ongoing ImmuneRACE study and from roughly 1,300 subjects provided by 6 global collaborators. Nearly every sample came with metadata listing a de-identified subject ID, COVID-19 status, age in years and sex. Where available, HLA class I and class II types were taken from metadata supplied by the sample provider and were not determined by assay-based typing. Overall results and qualifications from the work: Clinical and demographic metadata were provided uncurated, with the amount varying by source and participant.

TCRbeta CDR3 regions were amplified from genomic DNA by means of the immunoSEQ Assay, a bias-controlled multiplex PCR. Regarding the original processing steps: The number of nucleated cells in each sample was estimated from the amplification of reference gene primers within the assay. Sequence reads were collapsed and filtered to measure the absolute abundance of every unique TCRbeta CDR3 rearrangement. For each sample, productive Simpson clonality was calculated by taking the square root of Simpson's diversity index across productive rearrangements. Not all clones reach the TCRdb copy of this immuneACCESS table, which keeps in-frame sequences only. Checked studies attribute under half of the gap to unresolved V genes and leave the rest unexplained. V and J calls and clone size are given by that table; D and trimming were obtained from the DNA. The sample table shows some 240,000 clones, and 60% to 85% are seen once. 7% to 8.5% of the sample belongs to the ten largest clones.

Turning to this clone: Its recognized antigen is unknown. Per-base quality was not reported, and no clone a single base away is much larger than it.

Collaborating institutions collected whole blood in K2EDTA tubes following their own protocols. For TCRbeta analysis, collaborators shipped samples as frozen whole blood, isolated PBMCs, or DNA extracted from either of those sample types. The germline V and J ends show losses of 4 bases and 2 bases respectively, and no gene match explains 14 bases of the junction. Taken from cysteine to phenylalanine, the CDR3 has 19 residues. The CDR3 DNA has 57 bases and is translated from base 1. CDR1 and CDR2, looked up from the germline V gene (reference sequence), are LNHDA and SQIVND. This TCR was recovered from a woman in her seventies with acute or convalescent COVID-19. The chain employs TRBV19 and TRBJ2-6; 7 central bases correspond to TRBD1. The sequenced material came from peripheral blood. In nucleotides, the sequence is TGTGCCAGTAGTACCCCCCCGGGCAGGGGGAAGACTGGGGCCAACGTCCTGACTTTC. Translated, this is CASSTPPGRGKTGANVLTF.